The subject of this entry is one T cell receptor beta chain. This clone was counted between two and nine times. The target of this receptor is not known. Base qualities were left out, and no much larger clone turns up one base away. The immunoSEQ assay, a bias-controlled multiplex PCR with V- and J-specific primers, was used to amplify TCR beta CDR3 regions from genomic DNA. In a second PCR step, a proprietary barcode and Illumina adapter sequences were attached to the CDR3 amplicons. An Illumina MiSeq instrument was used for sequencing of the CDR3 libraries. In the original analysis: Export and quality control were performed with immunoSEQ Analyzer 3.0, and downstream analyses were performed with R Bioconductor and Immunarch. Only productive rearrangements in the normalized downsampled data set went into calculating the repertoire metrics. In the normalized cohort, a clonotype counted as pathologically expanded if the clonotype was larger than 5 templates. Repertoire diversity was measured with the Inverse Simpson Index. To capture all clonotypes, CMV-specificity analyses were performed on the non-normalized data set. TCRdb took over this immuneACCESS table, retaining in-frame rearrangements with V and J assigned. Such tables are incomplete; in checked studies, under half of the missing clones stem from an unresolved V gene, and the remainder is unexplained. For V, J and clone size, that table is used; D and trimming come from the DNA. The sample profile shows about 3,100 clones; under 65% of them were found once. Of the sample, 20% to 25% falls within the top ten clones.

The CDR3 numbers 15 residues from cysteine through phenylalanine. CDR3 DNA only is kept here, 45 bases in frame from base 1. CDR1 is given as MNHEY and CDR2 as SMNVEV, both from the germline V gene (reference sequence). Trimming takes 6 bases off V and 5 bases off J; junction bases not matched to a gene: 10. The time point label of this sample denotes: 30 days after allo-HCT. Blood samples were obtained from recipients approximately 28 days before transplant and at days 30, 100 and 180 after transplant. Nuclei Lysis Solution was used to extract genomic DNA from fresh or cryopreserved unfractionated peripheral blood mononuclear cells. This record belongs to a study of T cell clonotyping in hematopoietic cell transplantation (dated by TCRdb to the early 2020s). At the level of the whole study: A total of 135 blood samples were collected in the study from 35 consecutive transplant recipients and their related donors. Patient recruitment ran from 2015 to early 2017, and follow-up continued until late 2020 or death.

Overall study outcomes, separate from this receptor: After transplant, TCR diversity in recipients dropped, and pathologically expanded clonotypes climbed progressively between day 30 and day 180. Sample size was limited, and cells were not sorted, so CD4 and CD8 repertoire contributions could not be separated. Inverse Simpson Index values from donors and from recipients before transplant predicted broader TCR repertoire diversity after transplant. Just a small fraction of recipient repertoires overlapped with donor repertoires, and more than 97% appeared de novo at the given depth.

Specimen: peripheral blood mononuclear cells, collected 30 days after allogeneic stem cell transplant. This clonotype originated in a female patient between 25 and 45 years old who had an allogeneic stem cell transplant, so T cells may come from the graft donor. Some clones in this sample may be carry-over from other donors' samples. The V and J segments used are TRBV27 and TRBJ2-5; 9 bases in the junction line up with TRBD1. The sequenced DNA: TGTGCCAGCAGATCTACAGGGGGCGCCTGGGAGACCCAGTACTTC. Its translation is CASRSTGGAWETQYF.